Shown below are 21 T cell receptor beta chains from a single sample sequenced in a study of T cell repertoires in cytomegalovirus infection. MiXCR, run by TCRdb on the reads, gives a single entry per CDR3 protein. The sample holds under 600,000 distinct CDR3 sequences, approximately 16% seen once. What was sequenced was CD8+ T cells from PBMCs. These receptors came from a human donor in good health (CMV status not recorded). Some clones in this sample may be carry-over from other donors' samples.

DNA of the CDR3: TGTGCCAGCAGTTACCCCCAAGGGACACTTGGAAACACCATATATTTT. It codes for CASSYPQGTLGNTIYF. The gene calls are TRBV6-2 or TRBV6-3 and TRBJ1-3; tentative D call: TRBD1 (6 bases). V lost 2 bases and J 3 bases, leaving 14 bases between the germline ends. The CDR3 has 16 residues. Germline CDR1 is MNHEY and CDR2 is SVGEGT.

The DNA for the CDR3 is TGTGCCAGCAGTGAAGTCCCACTTACAGGGTCATCCTCTTCTAACTATGGCTACACCTTC. Encoded protein: CASSEVPLTGSSSSNYGYTF. The chain is built from TRBV2 and TRBJ1-2, with D tentatively TRBD1 (6 bases). Germline CDR1 SNHLY, CDR2 FYNNEI. The CDR3 has 20 amino acids. V lost 1 base and J 0 bases, leaving 24 bases between the germline ends.

This clonotype was picked up many times. The chain links TRBV7-9 to TRBJ2-1; possible D gene TRBD2, 6 bases. Per germline, CDR1 SEHNR and CDR2 FQNEAQ (reference sequence). Trimming removed 5 bases from V and 2 bases from J, with 16 bases in between. The CDR3 totals 16 residues. The CDR3 bases are TGTGCCAGCAGCCCCTTACGGGTAGCGGCCTACAATGAGCAGTTCTTC. Residues: CASSPLRVAAYNEQFF.

This clonotype has more than one count but fewer than ten. This chain joins TRBV15 and TRBJ2-7; 8 bases line up with TRBD1. The CDR3 is 14 residues long. J lost 6 bases, V lost 2 bases, and 6 bases had no gene match. Per the germline V gene, CDR1 is LNHNV and CDR2 is YYDKDF (reference sequence). The CDR3: CATSRPGQAAEQYF. The CDR3 nucleotides read TGTGCCACCAGCAGACCGGGACAGGCCGCCGAGCAGTACTTC.

The V and J genes are TRBV6-5 and TRBJ2-2; D is perhaps TRBD2 (5 bases). This CDR3 has 17 amino acids. Germline V gene sequence: CDR1 MNHEY, CDR2 SVGAGI. The ends were cut back, 0 bases at V and 0 bases at J, with 11 bases in the middle. CDR3 sequence reads: CASSYSSGEANTGELFF. Here the CDR3 DNA reads TGTGCCAGCAGTTACTCGTCCGGGGAAGCGAACACCGGGGAGCTGTTTTTT.

This clonotype occurred many times. V gene TRBV27 combines with J gene TRBJ2-1; TRBD2 is a possible D gene (5 bases). Germline values: CDR1 MNHEY, CDR2 SMNVEV (reference sequence). Trimming shortened V by 7 bases and J by 10 bases, and 20 bases separated the two germline ends. This CDR3 spans 14 amino acids. The CDR3 DNA is TGTGCCAGCATAACGTTGAGGGCGCCGGCGGAGCAGTTCTTC. Residues: CASITLRAPAEQFF.

This clonotype occurred many times. CDR3 DNA sequence: TGTGCCAGCAGTCCCCGGGGAGCCCGTTTTGGCTACACCTTC. Its protein product is CASSPRGARFGYTF. The J gene is TRBJ1-2, the V gene TRBV28, with no clear D. The length of the CDR3 is 14 residues. Germline lookup yields CDR1 MDHEN and CDR2 SYDVKM. Trimming removed 5 bases at V and 7 bases at J, with 17 bases between.

The rearrangement links TRBV20-1 to TRBJ2-3, with 7 bases aligning to TRBD1. The CDR3 runs to 14 residues. Trimming cost V 0 bases and J 2 bases; bases outside gene matches: 2. Germline CDR1 reads DFQATT; CDR2 reads SNEGSKA (reference sequence). CDR3 coding DNA: TGCAGTGCTAGAGAAGGGGGCCCCACAGATACGCAGTATTTT. This gives the protein CSAREGGPTDTQYF.

This clonotype has at least ten counts. This chain links TRBV19 with TRBJ2-7; TRBD2 might be the D (5 bases). CDR1 and CDR2 from the germline V gene are LNHDA and SQIVND (reference sequence). Trimming removed 3 bases from V and 2 bases from J, with 11 bases in between. This CDR3 has 14 residues. CDR3 bases: TGTGCCAGTAGTATTACCGGGATACCCTACGAGCAGTACTTC. Translation: CASSITGIPYEQYF.

This clonotype was recorded many times. The V gene is TRBV20-1, the J gene TRBJ2-7; D gene ambiguous. The V gene lost 3 bases and the J gene lost 5 bases, with 11 bases spanning the gap. Germline V gives CDR1 DFQATT, CDR2 SNEGSKA (reference sequence). CDR3 length equals 12 residues. CDR3 DNA: TGCAGTGCTAGTAACACCGAGGACGAGCAGTACTTC. This sequence encodes CSASNTEDEQYF.

At least ten counts were recorded for this clonotype. This rearrangement joins TRBV11-2 to TRBJ1-3; 7 bases line up with TRBD1. V gave up 2 bases and J gave up 2 bases; unmatched junction bases: 3. Looked up from germline, CDR1 is SGHAT and CDR2 is FQNNGV. The CDR3 length is 15 residues. The CDR3 DNA is TGTGCCAGCAGCTTAAGCGGACAGGCTGGAAACACCATATATTTT. Protein sequence: CASSLSGQAGNTIYF.

This clonotype was counted only a few times. This sequence joins TRBV20-1 and TRBJ2-7; 11 bases fit TRBD1. Germline-derived CDR1 and CDR2 are DFQATT and SNEGSKA (reference sequence). The V and J ends lost 0 bases and 4 bases, in that order; junction bases with no gene match: 2. This CDR3 region has 14 residues. The DNA for the CDR3 is TGCAGTGCTAGAGACGGACAGGGGGCTTACGAGCAGTACTTC. Its protein is CSARDGQGAYEQYF.

This clonotype was recorded at least ten times. CDR3 coding DNA: TGTGCCAGCAGTTTAGCGGGGGGTTACTACGAGCAGTACTTC. Its translation: CASSLAGGYYEQYF. The V and J genes are TRBV12-3 or TRBV12-4 and TRBJ2-7; a weak D match, TRBD2 (6 bases). V lost 0 bases to trimming and J lost 3 bases, with 9 bases between them. The CDR3 consists of 14 residues.

This clonotype came up many times. The rearrangement joins TRBV9 to TRBJ2-5, with D possibly matching TRBD2 (7 bases). From germline, CDR1 is SGDLS and CDR2 YYNGEE. Trimming stripped 0 bases from V and 7 bases from J, with 16 bases between. The CDR3 extends over 15 amino acids. CDR3 protein: CASSVGGGGGGTQYF. Here the CDR3 DNA reads TGTGCCAGCAGCGTAGGAGGCGGGGGCGGGGGGACCCAGTACTTC.

This clonotype was picked up many times. The genes are TRBV7-2 and TRBJ2-6, with D perhaps assigned TRBD1 or TRBD2 (5 bases each). The V gene's germline CDR1 is SGHTA and CDR2 FQGNSA. The V gene lost 3 bases and the J gene lost 2 bases, with 14 bases spanning the gap. The CDR3 consists of 17 residues. DNA of the CDR3: TGTGCCAGCAGCTTGACAGCGGAGGTGACTGGGGCCAACGTCCTGACTTTC. As protein: CASSLTAEVTGANVLTF.

The chain links TRBV2 to TRBJ2-3; 9 bases agree with TRBD2. The CDR3 length is 17 residues. Germline V gives CDR1 SNHLY, CDR2 FYNNEI. Unmatched junction bases numbered 16, after V lost 8 bases and J lost 4 bases. CDR3 sequence (DNA): TGTGCCAGCCCCCCGGCCGGATTAGCGGGGGCCCCAGATACGCAGTATTTT. Its protein product is CASPPAGLAGAPDTQYF.

This clonotype was recorded at least ten times. A much larger clonotype is one base distant, so this may be a read error. The chain joins TRBV7-9 to TRBJ2-3; D is uncertain. Looked up from germline, CDR1 is SEHNR and CDR2 is FQNEAQ (reference sequence). This CDR3 is 12 amino acids long. V dropped 2 bases and J dropped 4 bases, with 4 bases sitting between them. The CDR3 nucleotides are TGTGCCAGCAGCTTATTTGCAGATACGCAGTATTTT. This translates into CASSLFADTQYF.

This clonotype was counted between two and nine times. The J gene is TRBJ2-1, the V gene TRBV20-1; D gene uncertain. This CDR3 is built from 13 residues. Germline V CDR1 and CDR2: DFQATT, SNEGSKA (reference sequence). V dropped 4 bases and J dropped 0 bases, with 7 bases sitting between them. DNA of the CDR3: TGCAGTGCTACGGATAGCTCCTACAATGAGCAGTTCTTC. It yields the protein CSATDSSYNEQFF.

This clonotype was picked up many times. The V gene is TRBV11-2, the J gene TRBJ1-2, with 7 bases lining up with TRBD1. The germline V gene has CDR1 SGHAT and CDR2 FQNNGV. V dropped 1 base and J dropped 6; count of bases not matched to a gene: 8. This CDR3 is 15 amino acids long. DNA of the CDR3: TGTGCCAGCAGCTTAGTAGGCAGGGGGTTCGATGGCTACACCTTC. Residues: CASSLVGRGFDGYTF.

This clonotype was seen many times. The rearrangement uses TRBV7-6 and TRBJ2-1; D may correspond to TRBD1 or TRBD2 (5 bases each). The CDR3 runs 14 residues. V lost 5 bases and J lost 6, with 14 bases in between. Looked up from germline, CDR1 is SGHVS and CDR2 is FNYEAQ. CDR3 residues: CASSMRDQGNEQFF. DNA for the CDR3: TGTGCCAGCAGCATGAGGGACCAAGGCAATGAGCAGTTCTTC.

The V and J genes are TRBV5-4 and TRBJ1-1, with D perhaps TRBD1 (5 bases). The V gene lost 4 bases and the J gene lost 6 bases, with 19 bases spanning the gap. The germline CDR1 and CDR2 sequences are SGHNT and YYREEE (reference sequence). This CDR3 is built from 15 residues. The CDR3 coding sequence is TGTGCCAGCAGCAACTATCTGCGCGGGGGTCCTGAAGCTTTCTTT. This codes for CASSNYLRGGPEAFF.